Listed here are 5 T cell receptor beta chains from one sample, sequenced in a study of T cell clones after liver transplantation. Clones were sequenced by immunoSEQ multiplex PCR, and TCRdb holds only the in-frame ones, with some missing. The profile shows around 35,000 clones, around 94% of them singletons. This specimen consisted of CD8+ T cells from blood, obtained 12 months after liver transplant. All receptors come from a human patient who received a liver transplant. The graft donor may account for some of the T cells.

The gene calls are TRBV4-3 and TRBJ2-7; 8 bases are a match to TRBD2. The germline V gene encodes CDR1 LGHNA and CDR2 YSLEER. V gave up 4 bases and J gave up 7 bases; unmatched junction bases: 9. The CDR3 extends over 14 amino acids. The CDR3 coding sequence is TGCGCCAGCAGCCTCGAGGCGGCTAGCGGGGAGCAGTACTTC. It specifies CASSLEAASGEQYF.

The chain links TRBV19 to TRBJ1-2; 10 nucleotides match TRBD1. Germline trimming cut 7 bases from V and 3 bases from J; bases unmatched to any gene: 11. The CDR3 sequence is 16 residues long. Germline-derived CDR1 and CDR2 are LNHDA and SQIVND (reference sequence). The CDR3 nucleotides read TGTGCCAGTACCCTAGGGACAGGGGTTTTTGACTATGGCTACACCTTC. This translates into CASTLGTGVFDYGYTF. Using reference TRBV19 and TRBJ1-2 for the parts outside the CDR3, the full variable domain is DGGITQSPKYLFRKEGQNVTLSCEQNLNHDAMYWYRQDPGQGLRLIYYSQIVNDFQKGDIAEGYSVSREKKESFPLTVTSAQKNPTAFYLCASTLGTGVFDYGYTFGSGTRLTVV.

The chain employs TRBV7-9 and TRBJ1-5; TRBD1 agrees at 9 bases. Germline-derived CDR1 and CDR2 are SEHNR and FQNEAQ (reference sequence). Unmatched junction bases numbered 2, after V lost 5 bases and J lost 0 bases. CDR3 length equals 15 residues. As DNA, the CDR3 is TGTGCCAGCAGCATGGGACAGGGTAGCAATCAGCCCCAGCATTTT. Protein: CASSMGQGSNQPQHF.

This clone occurred once. The chain joins TRBV30 to TRBJ2-1; 14 nucleotides line up with TRBD2. J lost 7 bases, V lost 8 bases, and 4 bases had no gene match. This CDR3 is 13 amino acids long. The V gene's germline CDR1 is GTSNPN and CDR2 SVGIG (reference sequence). CDR3: CAGTSGSLNEQFF. The CDR3 DNA reads TGTGCCGGGACTAGCGGGAGCCTAAATGAGCAGTTCTTC.

The chain employs TRBV27 and TRBJ2-7; 10 positions match TRBD2. Germline CDR1 MNHEY, CDR2 SMNVEV (reference sequence). CDR3 length: 15 amino acids. Trimming took 1 base from V and 4 from J; bases not matched to a gene: 4. CDR3 sequence (DNA): TGTGCCAGCAGTTTATTGGCTAGCGGGAGTTACGAGCAGTACTTC. Its protein product is CASSLLASGSYEQYF.